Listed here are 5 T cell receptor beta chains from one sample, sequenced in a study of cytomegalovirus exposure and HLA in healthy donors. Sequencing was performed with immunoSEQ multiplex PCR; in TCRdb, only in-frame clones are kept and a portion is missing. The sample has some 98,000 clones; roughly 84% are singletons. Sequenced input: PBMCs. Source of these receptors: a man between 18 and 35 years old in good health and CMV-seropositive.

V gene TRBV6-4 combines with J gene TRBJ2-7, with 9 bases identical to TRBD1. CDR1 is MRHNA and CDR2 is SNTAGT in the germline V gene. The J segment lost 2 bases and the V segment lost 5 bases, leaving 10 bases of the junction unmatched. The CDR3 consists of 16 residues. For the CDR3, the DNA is TGTGCCAGCAGTCCACCGGGACAGGGTTTCCCCTACGAGCAGTACTTC. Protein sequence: CASSPPGQGFPYEQYF.

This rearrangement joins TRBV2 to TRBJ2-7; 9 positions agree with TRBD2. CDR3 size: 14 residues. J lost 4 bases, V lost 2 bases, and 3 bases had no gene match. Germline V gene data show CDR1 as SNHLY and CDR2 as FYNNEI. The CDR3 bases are TGTGCCAGCAGTGAAATTAGCGGGAGTTACGAGCAGTACTTC. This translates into CASSEISGSYEQYF.

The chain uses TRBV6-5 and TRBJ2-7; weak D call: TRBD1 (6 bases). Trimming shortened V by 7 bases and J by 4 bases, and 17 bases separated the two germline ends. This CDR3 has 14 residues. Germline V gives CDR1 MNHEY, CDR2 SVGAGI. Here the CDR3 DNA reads TGTGCCAGCAAAAACAACCAGGGGTGGTACGAGCAGTACTTC. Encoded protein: CASKNNQGWYEQYF.

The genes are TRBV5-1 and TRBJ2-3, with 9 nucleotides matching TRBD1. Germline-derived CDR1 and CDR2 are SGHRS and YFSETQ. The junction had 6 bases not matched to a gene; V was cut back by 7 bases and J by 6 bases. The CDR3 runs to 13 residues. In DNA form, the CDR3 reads TGCGCCAGCCAACAGGGGGCGCGTGATACGCAGTATTTT. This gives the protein CASQQGARDTQYF. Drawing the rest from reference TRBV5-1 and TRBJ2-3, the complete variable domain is KAGVTQTPRYLIKTRGQQVTLSCSPISGHRSVSWYQQTPGQGLQFLFEYFSETQRNKGNFPGRFSGRQFSNSRSEMNVSTLELGDSALYLCASQQGARDTQYFGPGTRLTVL.

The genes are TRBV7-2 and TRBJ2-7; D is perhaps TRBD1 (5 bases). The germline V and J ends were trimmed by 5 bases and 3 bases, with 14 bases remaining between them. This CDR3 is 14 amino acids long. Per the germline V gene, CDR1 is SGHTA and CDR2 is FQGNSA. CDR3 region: CASSPNPRDYEQYF. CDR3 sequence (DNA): TGTGCCAGCAGCCCTAATCCCAGGGACTACGAGCAGTACTTC.